This paragraph covers one TCR beta chain sequence. Time point: baseline pretreatment blood. The treatment is: 15 Gy SBRT to primary tumor, nephrectomy 4 weeks later. The source of the sample is a study of radiation and T cells in renal cell carcinoma. Sequencing used immunoSEQ multiplex PCR; TCRdb keeps in-frame clones, though not all of them. The sample carries roughly 120,000 clones, around 84% recorded once. This TCR derives from an older woman with renal cell carcinoma. The material was blood, obtained from a patient whose treatment included radiotherapy and nephrectomy.

The CDR3 nucleotides are TGTGCCAGCAGTTATGCACAGGGGCTAAATGAAAAACTGTTTTTT. This sequence encodes CASSYAQGLNEKLFF. The chain carries TRBV6-5 and TRBJ1-4; 7 positions agree with TRBD1. This CDR3 contains 15 residues. Trimming cost V 3 bases and J 5 bases; bases outside gene matches: 6. Germline V gives CDR1 MNHEY, CDR2 SVGAGI.